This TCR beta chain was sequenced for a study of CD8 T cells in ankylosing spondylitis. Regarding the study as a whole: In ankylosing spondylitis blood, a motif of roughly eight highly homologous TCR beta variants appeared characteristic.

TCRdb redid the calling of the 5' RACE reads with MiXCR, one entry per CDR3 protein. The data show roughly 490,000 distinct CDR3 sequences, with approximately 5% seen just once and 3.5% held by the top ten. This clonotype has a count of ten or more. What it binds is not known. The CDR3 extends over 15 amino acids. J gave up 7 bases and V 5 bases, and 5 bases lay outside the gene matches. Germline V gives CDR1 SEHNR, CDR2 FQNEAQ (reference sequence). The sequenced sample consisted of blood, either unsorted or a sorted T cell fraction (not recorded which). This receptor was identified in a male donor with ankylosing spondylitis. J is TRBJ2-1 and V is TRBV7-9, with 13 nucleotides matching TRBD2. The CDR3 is CASSLGTSGKNEQFF. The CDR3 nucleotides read TGTGCCAGCAGCCTCGGGACTAGCGGGAAAAATGAGCAGTTCTTC.